This TCR beta chain is from a study of cytomegalovirus exposure and HLA in healthy donors. Study outcomes and limitations: TCR beta sequences reportedly predicted most subjects' HLA-A and HLA-B alleles accurately. 150 to 200 TCR beta chains were listed as cytomegalovirus-associated.

The PCR used 60 Vbeta and 13 Jbeta primers. Produced via immunoSEQ multiplex PCR; TCRdb's table is partial and in-frame only. The data show approximately 170,000 clones, roughly two thirds seen once. Germline V gene sequence: CDR1 MNHEY, CDR2 SVGAGI. Germline trimming cut 5 bases from V and 4 bases from J; bases unmatched to any gene: 4. The CDR3 sequence is 14 residues long. Notes on this clone: The antigen is unknown.

The receptor was derived from a woman aged 18-29 years in good health and CMV-seropositive. The material sequenced was PBMCs. This chain uses TRBV6-5 with TRBJ2-5; 10 bases agree with TRBD2. This CDR3 is CASSPGLARETQYF. In DNA form, the CDR3 reads TGTGCCAGCAGTCCGGGACTAGCGAGAGAGACCCAGTACTTC.